This TCR beta chain appears in the sequencing data of a study of blood T cells in healthy people across ages (dated by TCRdb to 2015 to 2017). Describing the broader study: Template switching captured roughly one uniquely barcoded TCR beta cDNA molecule per two T cells in model experiments. Using deep sequencing normalized with unique cDNA molecular identifiers, the study measured how TCR beta repertoire diversity changes with age. The donors were divided into four age groups: young (average around 15 years), middle-aged (approximately 39), aged (62) and long-lived (around 87). To avoid experimental bias, donors of different ages were distributed randomly across sequencing lanes. Two additional independent replicas of 1 million unique cDNA reads from the same blood draw were analyzed for two donors (one aged 18 to 30 and one aged 80 or older).

Systemically healthy Caucasian individuals from Russia, 39 in total and aged roughly 6 to 100 years, were included as donors. Around 9.8 milliliters of peripheral blood were collected from each donor into EDTA-treated Vacutainer tubes. Ficoll-Paque density-gradient centrifugation was used to isolate PBMCs, with at least 6 million per sample. Total RNA, at least 6 micrograms per sample, was extracted from PBMCs with Trizol reagent. The percentages of naive CD45RAhigh/CD27high T cells were determined by flow cytometry on a PBMC aliquot from every donor. Comment on this clonotype: Its antigen is currently not known. No qualities accompany the bases; no much larger clone lies one base away.

Paper-wide results and their limitations: The percentage of naive T cells measured by flow cytometry correlated strongly with observed TCR beta diversity. Estimates of total diversity from one million sequenced T cells were regarded as lower bounds and underestimates. Compared with the aged group, more naive CD4+ T cells, fewer expanded clones and increased TCR diversity were shown by the long-lived group, suggesting age selection. Observed TCR beta diversity per million T cells fell roughly linearly with age, and a significant reduction was already apparent by age about 36. The CMV infection status of donors was not known, potentially confounding age-related changes in expanded clonotypes. Because profiling used bulk unsorted PBMCs, naive and antigen-experienced compartments could not be compared conclusively.

CDR1 and CDR2, looked up from the germline V gene, are MNHNS and SASEGT. The CDR3 runs 15 residues from the cysteine to the phenylalanine. Only the CDR3 region is kept as DNA, spanning 45 bases read in frame from base 1. The junction carries 12 bases between V and J, which are trimmed by 2 bases and 4 bases respectively. Library preparation employed 5' RACE. A second PCR of roughly 6 to 12 cycles was run with a J-beta primer mix and a sample-barcoded 5' primer. A template-switch 5' adaptor carrying 12 random nucleotides introduced a unique molecular identifier onto each TCR beta cDNA molecule. Each sample yielded at least 2.5 million CDR3-containing paired-end reads. First-strand cDNA was synthesized from all RNA with the Mint cDNA synthesis kit, primed by a TRBC-specific oligonucleotide. Following uracil-DNA glycosylase treatment, all cDNA underwent a first 18-cycle PCR with the universal primers M1SS and BC2_uni_R. The original pipeline was this. Each sample was normalized by randomly selecting 1 million high-quality reads, each carrying a distinct molecular identifier. Reads with shared molecular identifiers were discarded instead of being binned into consensus sequences. MiTCR, run with a Q25 quality threshold and the strictest error-elimination algorithm, handled CDR3 identification, clonotype clustering and error correction. Lower-bound total TCR beta diversity was estimated with a nonparametric unseen species model using Euler transformation. Through fastp at Q25 and MiXCR, TCRdb rebuilt clones from the public reads, retaining in-frame beta chains. Records with the same CDR3 protein are collapsed into one entry carrying the most frequent genes and DNA. None of the V and J calls come from the authors' own analysis; TCRdb made them. The sample table shows some 1,800,000 distinct CDR3 sequences, and about two fifths are seen once. The leading ten clones occupy more than 20% of the sample.

Source material: blood. This receptor was identified in a human donor in good health. This chain joins TRBV6-1 to TRBJ2-1; the D match is possibly TRBD1 or TRBD2, with 5 bases aligned in each. The CDR3 loop reads CASSEWDPGYNEQFF. Read as DNA, the sequence is TGTGCCAGCAGTGAATGGGACCCAGGGTACAATGAGCAGTTCTTC.